Below, 20 T cell receptor beta chains from the same sample are listed, as sequenced in a study of cytomegalovirus exposure and HLA in healthy donors. A multiplex PCR was run with 60 Vbeta primers and 13 Jbeta primers. Sequencing used immunoSEQ multiplex PCR; TCRdb keeps in-frame clones, though not all of them. In total, the table holds about 130,000 clones. Sequenced material: PBMCs. All receptors come from a man aged 35 to 55 in good health and CMV-seronegative.

The V gene is TRBV5-6, the J gene TRBJ2-7; TRBD1 matches 7 bases. Germline CDR1 is SGHDT and CDR2 is YYEEEE. This CDR3 has 14 amino acids. The J segment lost 3 bases and the V segment lost 4 bases, leaving 7 bases of the junction unmatched. CDR3 loop: CASSDGTVNYEQYF. CDR3 nucleotides: TGTGCCAGCAGCGACGGGACAGTTAACTACGAGCAGTACTTC.

This chain joins TRBV7-2 and TRBJ2-3; no clear D. Trimming removed 2 bases at V and 2 bases at J, with 5 bases between. The CDR3 runs to 13 residues. Germline values: CDR1 SGHTA, CDR2 FQGNSA. CDR3 DNA sequence: TGTGCCAGCAGCTTAATCTTCACAGATACGCAGTATTTT. As protein: CASSLIFTDTQYF.

This chain uses TRBV29-1 with TRBJ1-1; no clear D. The CDR3 loop spans 13 amino acids. Trimming left V 2 bases short and J 0 bases short, with 7 bases between. CDR1 is SQVTM, CDR2 ANQGSEA, per germline. The CDR3 region is CSVERLLNTEAFF. CDR3 in DNA: TGCAGCGTTGAAAGACTCTTGAACACTGAAGCTTTCTTT.

V and J are TRBV29-1 and TRBJ1-2; D possibly corresponds to TRBD1 (5 bases). The CDR3 consists of 11 residues. Trimming took off 4 bases at V and 7 bases at J, with 10 bases between the two ends. The germline V gene encodes CDR1 SQVTM and CDR2 ANQGSEA. CDR3 sequence: CSVVGTGGYTF. As DNA, the CDR3 is TGCAGCGTTGTCGGGACTGGTGGCTACACCTTC. The entire variable domain, with the rest obtained from reference TRBV29-1 and TRBJ1-2, is as follows: SAVISQKPSRDICQRGTSLTIQCQVDSQVTMMFWYRQQPGQSLTLIATANQGSEATYESGFVIDKFPISRPNLTFSTLTVSNMSPEDSSIYLCSVVGTGGYTFGSGTRLTVV.

V usage is TRBV5-1 and J usage is TRBJ2-3; 7 positions match TRBD2. The V and J ends lost 5 bases and 2 bases, in that order; junction bases with no gene match: 8. Germline lookup yields CDR1 SGHRS and CDR2 YFSETQ. CDR3 size: 15 residues. The CDR3 nucleotides read TGCGCCAGCAGAATCCCTAGCGGAAACACAGATACGCAGTATTTT. It yields the protein CASRIPSGNTDTQYF.

This sequence joins TRBV11-3 and TRBJ2-7, with 8 bases that match TRBD2. The germline gives CDR1 SGHNT, CDR2 YENEEA. The CDR3 covers 14 residues. Trimming removed 5 bases from V and 2 bases from J; junction bases left unmatched: 5. The CDR3 region is CASSPPGLAYEQYF. In DNA, the CDR3 is TGTGCCAGCAGCCCTCCGGGACTAGCCTACGAGCAGTACTTC.

As concerns this clone: This specimen includes other DNA sequences encoding the same CDR3. This chain connects TRBV10-3 to TRBJ2-1, with 11 bases aligning to TRBD2. Germline-derived CDR1 and CDR2 are ENHRY and SYGVKD. CDR3 length: 15 residues. Trimming cost V 0 bases and J 11 bases; bases outside gene matches: 6. The DNA of the CDR3 is TGTGCCATCAGTGAGTCGGTGCTAGCGGGAGGCCAGCAGTTCTTC. This translates into CAISESVLAGGQQFF.

The chain recombines TRBV29-1 with TRBJ2-1, with TRBD1 as a possible D gene (6 bases). Trimming removed 3 bases from V and 8 bases from J, with 11 bases in between. Germline lookup yields CDR1 SQVTM and CDR2 ANQGSEA. This CDR3 has 12 amino acids. CDR3 sequence (DNA): TGCAGCGTTGACAGGGGTGGGGATGAGCAGTTCTTC. As protein: CSVDRGGDEQFF.

The chain recombines TRBV18 with TRBJ2-5, with no clear D. The CDR3 is 13 amino acids. V dropped 2 bases and J dropped 1 base, with 5 bases sitting between them. CDR1 is KGHSH and CDR2 is LQKENI in the germline V gene. CDR3 sequence: CASSPEPQETQYF. As DNA, the CDR3 is TGTGCCAGCTCACCAGAGCCCCAAGAGACCCAGTACTTC.

As to this clone: One end of the junction is discordant with germline, which a read error may explain. The rearrangement uses TRBV7-7 and TRBJ2-5; D possibly corresponds to TRBD1 (6 bases). The CDR3 loop spans 14 amino acids. CDR1 and CDR2 from the germline V gene are SSHAT and FNYEAQ (reference sequence). The CDR3 DNA follows: TGTGCTAGCAGCACCGAGGGGGTATTAGAGACCCAGTACTTC. Translated: CASSTEGVLETQYF.

Points on this clone: At one of its ends the junction is not consistent with the germline gene, which may arise from a read error. The V gene is TRBV6-1, the J gene TRBJ1-1, with a tentative D call TRBD1 (5 bases). CDR3 size: 14 residues. Germline lookup yields CDR1 MNHNS and CDR2 SASEGT. The chain's CDR3 is CTSDKTGLNTEAFF. In DNA form, the CDR3 reads TGTACCAGCGACAAAACAGGACTGAACACTGAAGCTTTCTTT.

This chain links TRBV11-3 with TRBJ1-1; no firm D call. The V and J ends lost 5 bases and 3 bases respectively, with 19 bases between them. Germline V gene data show CDR1 as SGHNT and CDR2 as YENEEA. The CDR3 is 16 residues long. The CDR3 reads CASSPVGGYRDTEAFF. The CDR3 DNA follows: TGTGCCAGCAGCCCTGTCGGTGGATACAGAGACACTGAAGCTTTCTTT.

This sequence joins TRBV7-9 and TRBJ2-5; 15 bases map to TRBD2. The CDR3 has 17 amino acids. Germline loops: CDR1 SEHNR, CDR2 FQNEAQ (reference sequence). Germline trimming cut 5 bases from V and 1 base from J; bases unmatched to any gene: 5. The CDR3 loop reads CASSPGTSGRRQETQYF. CDR3 coding DNA: TGTGCCAGCAGCCCAGGGACTAGCGGGAGGCGCCAAGAGACCCAGTACTTC. The full variable domain, its missing parts supplied by reference TRBV7-9 and TRBJ2-5, is DTGVSQNPRHKITKRGQNVTFRCDPISEHNRLYWYRQTLGQGPEFLTYFQNEAQLEKSRLLSDRFSAERPKGSFSTLEIQRTEQGDSAMYLCASSPGTSGRRQETQYFGPGTRLLVL.

The chain couples TRBV7-9 to TRBJ2-5; possible D gene TRBD2, 5 bases. CDR3 length equals 11 residues. V lost 5 bases to trimming and J lost 9 bases, with 10 bases between them. Germline V lookup: CDR1 SEHNR, CDR2 FQNEAQ (reference sequence). The CDR3 is CASSGKEAQYF. CDR3 bases: TGTGCCAGCAGCGGAAAGGAGGCCCAGTACTTC.

The J gene is TRBJ2-6, the V gene TRBV19; the match to TRBD2 covers 7 bases. Germline CDR1 reads LNHDA; CDR2 reads SQIVND (reference sequence). The CDR3 sequence is 17 residues long. The J segment lost 2 bases and the V segment lost 1 base, leaving 5 bases of the junction unmatched. CDR3 protein: CASSIGAGVTGANVLTF. In DNA, the CDR3 is TGTGCCAGTAGTATAGGGGCGGGAGTTACTGGGGCCAACGTCCTGACTTTC.

The chain is built from TRBV6-5 and TRBJ2-2; 10 nucleotides line up with TRBD1. CDR1 and CDR2 (germline): MNHEY, SVGAGI. The J segment lost 6 bases and the V segment lost 7 bases, leaving 8 bases of the junction unmatched. This CDR3 contains 15 residues. The CDR3 nucleotides read TGTGCCAGCACCGCGACAGGGGGCTTTTCCGGGGAGCTGTTTTTT. This sequence encodes CASTATGGFSGELFF.

The J gene is TRBJ2-7, the V gene TRBV5-4; TRBD2 aligns across 15 bases. The CDR3 consists of 16 residues. The V and J ends lost 4 bases and 4 bases, in that order; junction bases with no gene match: 6. CDR1 and CDR2 (germline): SGHNT, YYREEE (reference sequence). CDR3 sequence reads: CASSTGLAGGIYEQYF. The CDR3 DNA is TGTGCCAGCAGCACGGGACTAGCGGGAGGAATATACGAGCAGTACTTC.

The gene calls are TRBV7-3 and TRBJ2-1; no firm D call. There are 15 residues in the CDR3. The V gene lost 1 base and the J gene lost 7 bases, with 14 bases spanning the gap. CDR1 and CDR2 from the germline V gene are SGHTA and FQGTGA. The CDR3 DNA follows: TGTGCCAGCAGCTTAAGCGTGGTTGCCCGGAATGAGCAGTTCTTC. Translation gives CASSLSVVARNEQFF.

The chain carries TRBV5-1 and TRBJ2-3; D perhaps matches TRBD1 (6 bases). The length of the CDR3 is 15 residues. Trimming removed 4 bases at V and 4 bases at J, with 16 bases between. CDR1 is SGHRS and CDR2 is YFSETQ in the germline V gene. The CDR3 DNA follows: TGCGCCAGCAGCATCGGGACGAAGGGGGCAGATACGCAGTATTTT. Amino acids: CASSIGTKGADTQYF.

This sequence joins TRBV19 and TRBJ2-1; the match to TRBD2 covers 12 bases. The CDR3 runs 16 residues. V lost 5 bases to trimming and J lost 4 bases; unmatched junction nucleotides: 6. From germline, CDR1 is LNHDA and CDR2 SQIVND (reference sequence). The CDR3 nucleotides read TGTGCCAGTAGTCCCTGGACTAGCGGGGCGTACAATGAGCAGTTCTTC. Encoded protein: CASSPWTSGAYNEQFF. The full variable domain, completed using reference TRBV19 and TRBJ2-1, is DGGITQSPKYLFRKEGQNVTLSCEQNLNHDAMYWYRQDPGQGLRLIYYSQIVNDFQKGDIAEGYSVSREKKESFPLTVTSAQKNPTAFYLCASSPWTSGAYNEQFFGPGTRLTVL.